The sequence of this T cell receptor beta chain was determined in a study of Graves' ophthalmopathy and Graves' hyperthyroidism. Worth noting for this clonotype: Its antigen is as yet unknown. Since a much larger clone is just one base distant, this may be a read error.

Per the germline V gene, CDR1 is SGHTA and CDR2 is FQGNSA. The CDR3 is 14 residues long. Study-wide points: Blood samples also showed most expanded thyroid clonotypes exceeding 0.001 frequency.

The sequenced template was RNA, covering the TCR beta CDR3 region. RT-PCR was first run with HTBI primers, then multiplex PCR in a second round. TCRdb re-derived calls from the multiplex PCR reads in MiXCR, one entry per CDR3 protein. Here the sample spans some 360,000 distinct CDR3 sequences, approximately 18% being singletons. The chain recombines TRBV7-2 with TRBJ1-2, with TRBD1 matching over 7 bases. Sequencing was performed on peripheral blood. This receptor was taken from an adult woman with stable Graves' hyperthyroidism. Written as DNA, the CDR3 is TGTGCCAGCAGCTTAAGACAGGGTTACTATGGCTTCACCTTC. Residues: CASSLRQGYYGFTF.